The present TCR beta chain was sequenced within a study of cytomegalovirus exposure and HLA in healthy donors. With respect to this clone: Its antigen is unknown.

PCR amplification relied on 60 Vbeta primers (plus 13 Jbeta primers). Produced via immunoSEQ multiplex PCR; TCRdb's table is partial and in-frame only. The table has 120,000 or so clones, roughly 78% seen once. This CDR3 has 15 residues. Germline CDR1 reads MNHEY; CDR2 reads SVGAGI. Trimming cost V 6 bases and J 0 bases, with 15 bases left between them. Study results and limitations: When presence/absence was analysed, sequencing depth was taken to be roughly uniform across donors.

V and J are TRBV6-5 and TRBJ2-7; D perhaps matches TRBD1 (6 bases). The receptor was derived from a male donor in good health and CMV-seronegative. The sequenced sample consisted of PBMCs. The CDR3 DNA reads TGTGCCAGCAGCCCCCTACAGGGCAGCTCCTACGAGCAGTACTTC. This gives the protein CASSPLQGSSYEQYF.